This entry describes one TCR beta chain. As yet, its antigen is unknown. Preparation of TCR beta libraries was done by quantitative 5'-RACE with molecular barcodes. TCRdb re-derived calls from the 5' RACE reads in MiXCR, one entry per CDR3 protein. The sample contains about 540,000 distinct CDR3 sequences, approximately 11% of which appear only once. The data were taken from a study of CD8 T cells in ankylosing spondylitis. Study-level findings and limits: Disease-linked clones reportedly showed significant enrichment in matched ankylosing spondylitis synovial fluid. Those disease-linked clones were CD8+; they were also relatively rare in peripheral blood. In the blood and synovial fluid of reactive arthritis, some motif variants had been previously reported. Blood from ankylosing spondylitis patients appeared to carry a characteristic roughly eight-variant TCR beta motif.

The CDR3 is made up of 18 amino acids. The junction had 6 bases not matched to a gene; V was cut back by 0 bases and J by 1 base. Germline values: CDR1 LNHDA, CDR2 SQIVND (reference sequence). The rearrangement joins TRBV19 to TRBJ2-2, with TRBD1 matching 9 bases. The sequencing sample was made of blood, either unsorted or a sorted T cell fraction (not recorded which). The origin of this receptor is a male donor with ankylosing spondylitis. CDR3 nucleotides: TGTGCCAGTAGTATAGATCTATTGGGACAGGGGAACACCGGGGAGCTGTTTTTT. Translating it yields CASSIDLLGQGNTGELFF.